The 8 T cell receptor beta chains listed next were all sequenced from one sample in a study of CD8 T cells in Susac syndrome. Reverse transcription used about 0.45 to 1 ug RNA and random hexamers. TCRdb reanalysed the immunoSEQ multiplex PCR reads using MiXCR and keeps one entry per CDR3 protein. The sample shows under 200,000 distinct CDR3 sequences, 85% to 95% of them seen only once. Specimen: CD8+ T cells from PBMCs. Every receptor here comes from a human donor with multiple sclerosis.

V gene TRBV20-1 combines with J gene TRBJ2-7; TRBD2 is a possible D gene (5 bases). This CDR3 contains 11 residues. Trimming pared 1 base from V and 6 bases from J, leaving 7 bases between. The germline gives CDR1 DFQATT, CDR2 SNEGSKA (reference sequence). The CDR3 protein is CSARVAGEQYF. The DNA for the CDR3 is TGCAGTGCTAGAGTTGCGGGCGAGCAGTACTTC.

The chain is built from TRBV13 and TRBJ2-7; no reliable D call. V lost 5 bases and J 2 bases, leaving 7 bases between the germline ends. Germline CDR1 PRHDT, CDR2 FYEKMQ (reference sequence). This CDR3 contains 12 residues. The CDR3 nucleotides are TGTGCCAGCAGCACGCGCCCCTACGAGCAGTACTTC. It is translated as CASSTRPYEQYF.

The chain recombines TRBV4-2 with TRBJ2-1; 14 bases align to TRBD2. Germline CDR1 LGHNA, CDR2 YNFKEQ. Trimming cost V 4 bases and J 7 bases; bases outside gene matches: 6. The CDR3 extends over 16 amino acids. The CDR3 spells CASSRGLAGAGNEQFF. CDR3 DNA: TGTGCCAGCAGCCGGGGACTAGCGGGAGCCGGGAATGAGCAGTTCTTC.

This chain uses TRBV29-1 with TRBJ1-2; TRBD1 matches at 8 bases. CDR1 and CDR2 (germline): SQVTM, ANQGSEA. The CDR3 has 11 amino acids. With 5 bases clipped from V and 4 bases from J, the junction kept 0 bases outside the gene matches. The CDR3 region has the DNA TGCAGCGTTCAGGGGGCCTATGGCTACACCTTC. Encoded protein: CSVQGAYGYTF.

The chain combines TRBV2 with TRBJ2-1, with D unresolved. From germline, CDR1 is SNHLY and CDR2 FYNNEI. The CDR3 totals 13 residues. Trimming left V 7 bases short and J 7 bases short, with 14 bases between. The CDR3 spells CASMLELTNEQFF. Written as DNA, the CDR3 is TGTGCCAGCATGCTGGAACTCACGAATGAGCAGTTCTTC.

V is TRBV23-1 and J is TRBJ1-5; D is perhaps TRBD1 (5 bases). TRBV23-1 is designated an ORF whose function remains uncertain. Deletions cut 7 bases from V and 5 bases from J, with 9 bases between. The length of the CDR3 is 12 residues. CDR3 in amino acids: CASTTVDQPQHF. CDR3 coding DNA: TGCGCCAGCACGACAGTTGATCAGCCCCAGCATTTT.

This chain joins TRBV28 and TRBJ2-3; D unresolved. Between the trimmed V and J ends, which lost 6 bases and 3 bases, there was a span of 10 bases. The CDR3 totals 13 residues. The germline CDR1 and CDR2 sequences are MDHEN and SYDVKM. The CDR3 nucleotides are TGTGCCAGCAGCCACCGCTTAACAGATACGCAGTATTTT. Its translation: CASSHRLTDTQYF.

The chain recombines TRBV6-1 with TRBJ1-1; no firm D call. The length of the CDR3 is 12 residues. Germline V CDR1 and CDR2: MNHNS, SASEGT. The ends were cut back, 3 bases at V and 3 bases at J, with 5 bases in the middle. This CDR3 reads CASSDRHTEAFF. For the CDR3, the DNA is TGTGCCAGCAGTGACAGGCACACTGAAGCTTTCTTT.